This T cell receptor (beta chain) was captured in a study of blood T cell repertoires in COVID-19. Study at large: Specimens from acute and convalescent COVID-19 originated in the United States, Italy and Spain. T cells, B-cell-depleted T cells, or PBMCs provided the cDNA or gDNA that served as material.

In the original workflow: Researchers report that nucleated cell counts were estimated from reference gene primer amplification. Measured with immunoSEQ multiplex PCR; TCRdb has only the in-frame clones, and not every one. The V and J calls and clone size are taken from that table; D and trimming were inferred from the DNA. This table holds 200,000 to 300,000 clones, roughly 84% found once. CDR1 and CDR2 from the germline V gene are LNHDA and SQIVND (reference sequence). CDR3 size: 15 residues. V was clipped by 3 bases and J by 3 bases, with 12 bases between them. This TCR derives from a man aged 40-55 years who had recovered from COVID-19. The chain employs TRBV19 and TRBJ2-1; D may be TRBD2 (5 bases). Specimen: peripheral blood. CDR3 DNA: TGTGCCAGTAGTATTGGTCTAAGCGGCTACAATGAGCAGTTCTTC. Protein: CASSIGLSGYNEQFF.